The rows below give T cell receptor beta chains drawn from one sample of a study of shared clonotypes between healthy human individuals. Clones were read by immunoSEQ multiplex PCR, and TCRdb kept only the in-frame ones, dropping some. The sample consists of some 1.5 million clones, 98% of them appearing once. The material sequenced was naive CD4+ T cells sorted from blood. Receptor source: a man aged 25 to 40 in good health. CDR3s include the opening cysteine and the closing phenylalanine or tryptophan. A D gene is named only where the DNA matches it firmly. Rows give clone size only sometimes, using once, few, many, or a class for an expanded clone.

j_call cdr3_length d_call v_call clone_size cdr3_aa cdr3_nt
TRBJ2-7 12 - TRBV2 - CASRPNRYEQYF TGTGCCAGCAGACCTAACAGGTACGAGCAGTACTTC
TRBJ2-1 12 TRBD2 TRBV28 - CASSRQRGEQFF TGTGCCAGCAGCCGTCAGCGGGGTGAGCAGTTCTTC
TRBJ2-7 14 TRBD1 TRBV18 - CASSQDRTNYEQYF TGTGCCAGCTCACAGGACAGGACCAACTACGAGCAGTACTTC
TRBJ1-3 16 TRBD1 TRBV7-2 - CASTLQGVVSGNTIYF TGTGCCAGCACCCTACAGGGGGTAGTTTCAGGAAACACCATATATTTT
TRBJ1-2 15 - TRBV14 - CASSHRVGWNYGYTF TGTGCCAGCAGCCACAGGGTGGGTTGGAACTATGGCTACACCTTC
TRBJ2-3 18 TRBD1 TRBV7-9 - CASSLVNRGPKSTDTQYF TGTGCCAGCAGCTTAGTGAACAGGGGGCCTAAGAGCACAGATACGCAGTATTTT
TRBJ1-3 13 - TRBV2 once CASGVDSGNTIYF TGTGCCAGCGGTGTGGACTCTGGAAACACCATATATTTT
TRBJ1-1 16 - TRBV28 - CASRRDRGPLNTEAFF TGTGCCAGCAGACGGGATAGAGGACCGCTGAACACTGAAGCTTTCTTT
TRBJ2-7 15 - TRBV30 - CAWSVFGRISDEQYF TGTGCCTGGAGTGTTTTTGGCAGAATTTCAGACGAGCAGTACTTC
TRBJ1-5 9 - TRBV10-2 - CASRFPQHF TGCGCCAGTCGCTTCCCCCAGCATTTT
TRBJ2-3 15 TRBD2 TRBV6-5 - CASSYTSGKTDTQYF TGTGCCAGCAGTTATACTAGCGGGAAGACAGATACGCAGTATTTT
TRBJ2-1 16 TRBD2 TRBV27 once CASSARASGSRDEQFF TGTGCCAGCAGTGCCCGCGCTAGCGGGAGTAGGGATGAGCAGTTCTTC
TRBJ2-3 16 TRBD2 TRBV7-2 - CASSPWGGSSTDTQYF TGTGCCAGCAGCCCCTGGGGCGGGAGTAGCACAGATACGCAGTATTTT
TRBJ2-7 16 TRBD1 TRBV28 - CASSSVGTGNSYEQYF TGTGCCAGCAGTTCCGTAGGGACAGGGAACTCCTACGAGCAGTACTTC
TRBJ2-2 14 - TRBV11-2 - CASSEGANTGELFF TGTGCCAGCTCCGAGGGCGCCAACACCGGGGAGCTGTTTTTT
TRBJ2-7 12 - TRBV5-4 - CASSVGFNEQYF TGTGCCAGCAGCGTGGGATTCAACGAGCAGTACTTC
TRBJ1-1 13 - TRBV28 - CASSLAGLTEAFF TGTGCCAGCAGTTTAGCCGGGTTGACTGAAGCTTTCTTT
TRBJ1-2 13 - TRBV5-1 - CASSLEVSYGYTF TGCGCCAGCAGCTTGGAGGTCAGCTATGGCTACACCTTC
TRBJ2-7 16 TRBD1 TRBV28 - CASSQPGQGFFYEQYF TGTGCCAGCAGTCAACCGGGACAGGGGTTCTTCTACGAGCAGTACTTC
TRBJ2-7 13 - TRBV6-5 - CASSFTGNYEQYF TGTGCCAGCAGTTTCACAGGGAACTACGAGCAGTACTTC
TRBJ2-7 13 - TRBV7-2 - CASRLGVSTEQYF TGTGCCAGCAGGCTGGGGGTATCCACCGAGCAGTACTTC
TRBJ2-7 16 TRBD2 TRBV4-1 - CASSQTRTSGSYEQYF TGCGCCAGCAGCCAGACCCGGACTAGCGGGAGTTACGAGCAGTACTTC